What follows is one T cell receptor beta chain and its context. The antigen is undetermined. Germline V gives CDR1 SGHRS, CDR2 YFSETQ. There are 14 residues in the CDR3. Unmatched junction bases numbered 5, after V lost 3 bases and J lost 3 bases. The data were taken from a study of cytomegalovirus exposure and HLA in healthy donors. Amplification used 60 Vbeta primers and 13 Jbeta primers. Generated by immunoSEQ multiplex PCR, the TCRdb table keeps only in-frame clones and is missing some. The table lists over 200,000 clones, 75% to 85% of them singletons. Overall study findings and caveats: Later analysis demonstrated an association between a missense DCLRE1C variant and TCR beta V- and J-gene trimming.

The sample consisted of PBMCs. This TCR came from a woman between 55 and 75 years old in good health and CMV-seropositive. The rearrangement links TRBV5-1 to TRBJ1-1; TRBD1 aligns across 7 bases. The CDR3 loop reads CASSWGTADTEAFF. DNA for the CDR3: TGCGCCAGCAGCTGGGGGACAGCTGACACTGAAGCTTTCTTT. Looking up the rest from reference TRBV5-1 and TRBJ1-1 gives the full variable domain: KAGVTQTPRYLIKTRGQQVTLSCSPISGHRSVSWYQQTPGQGLQFLFEYFSETQRNKGNFPGRFSGRQFSNSRSEMNVSTLELGDSALYLCASSWGTADTEAFFGQGTRLTVV.